This T cell receptor beta chain originates from a study of T cells in Graves' hyperthyroidism and ophthalmopathy. The CDR3 contains 14 residues. Deletions cut 3 bases from V and 0 bases from J, with 9 bases between. Germline CDR1 MDHEN, CDR2 SYDVKM. Whole-study results and caveats: The majority of expanded thyroid clonotypes above 0.001 also appeared in blood. From stable hyperthyroidism, ophthalmopathy was set apart by a 13 V-J model.

Amplification of TCR beta CDR3 regions used RNA as the template. A set of HTBI primers served as the primers for a first-round RT-PCR of the TCR CDR3. TCRdb passed the multiplex PCR reads through MiXCR, listing each CDR3 protein once. The table has some 580,000 distinct CDR3 sequences, approximately 15% seen once; the top ten hold less than 3.5%. This clonotype was counted at least ten times. Its target is unknown. This chain links TRBV28 with TRBJ2-7; D not resolved. What was sequenced was blood. The receptor comes from a woman aged 35 to 49 with Graves' ophthalmopathy. The chain's CDR3 is CASSLGSTSYEQYF. DNA of the CDR3: TGTGCCAGCAGTTTGGGATCCACCTCCTACGAGCAGTACTTC.